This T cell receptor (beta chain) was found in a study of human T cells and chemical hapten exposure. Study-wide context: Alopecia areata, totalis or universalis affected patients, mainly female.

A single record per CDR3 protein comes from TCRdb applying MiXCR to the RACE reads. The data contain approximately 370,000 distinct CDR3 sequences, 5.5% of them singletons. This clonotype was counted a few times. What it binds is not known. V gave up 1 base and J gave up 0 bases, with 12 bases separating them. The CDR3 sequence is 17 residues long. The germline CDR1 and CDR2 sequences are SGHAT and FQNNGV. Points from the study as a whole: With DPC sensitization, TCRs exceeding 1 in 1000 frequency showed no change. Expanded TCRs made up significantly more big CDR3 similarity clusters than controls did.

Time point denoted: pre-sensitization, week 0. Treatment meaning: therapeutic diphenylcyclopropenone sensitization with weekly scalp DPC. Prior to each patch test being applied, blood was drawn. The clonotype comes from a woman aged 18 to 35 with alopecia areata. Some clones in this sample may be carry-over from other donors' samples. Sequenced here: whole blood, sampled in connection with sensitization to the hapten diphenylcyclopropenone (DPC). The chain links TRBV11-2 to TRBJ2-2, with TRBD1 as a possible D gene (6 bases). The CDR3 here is CASSLGTGLANTGELFF. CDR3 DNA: TGTGCCAGCAGCTTAGGCACAGGGTTAGCGAACACCGGGGAGCTGTTTTTT.